Presented here are 13 T cell receptor beta chains from one specimen sequenced in a study of blood T cell repertoires in COVID-19. Sequenced by immunoSEQ multiplex PCR; TCRdb stores in-frame clones only, minus some. The data contain hundreds of thousands of clones, roughly 90% of them singletons. Sequenced material: peripheral blood. Receptors originate from a woman in her twenties or thirties with COVID-19, enrolled during active disease.

This clone was observed once. This sequence joins TRBV3-1 (or the pseudogene TRBV3-2) and TRBJ2-7; 7 bases map to TRBD1. The CDR3 sequence is 16 residues long. Trimming took 1 base from V and 3 from J; bases not matched to a gene: 9. Per germline, CDR1 LGHDT and CDR2 YNNKEL (reference sequence). As DNA, the CDR3 is TGTGCCAGCAGCCAAGCTGTGCGCCACAGGGGCTACGAGCAGTACTTC. Residues: CASSQAVRHRGYEQYF.

This clone came up once. The rearrangement joins TRBV5-4 to TRBJ2-1; 9 bases are shared with TRBD2. V lost 3 bases to trimming and J lost 2 bases; unmatched junction nucleotides: 6. The CDR3 length is 16 residues. The germline CDR1 and CDR2 sequences are SGHNT and YYREEE (reference sequence). The CDR3 sequence is CASSSGTSRPYNEQFF. The CDR3 nucleotides are TGTGCCAGCAGCTCTGGGACTAGCAGACCCTACAATGAGCAGTTCTTC.

V is TRBV6-2 or TRBV6-3 and J is TRBJ2-3, with TRBD2 as a possible D gene (6 bases). The CDR3 covers 18 residues. Trimming removed 0 bases from V and 5 bases from J, with 21 bases in between. Germline CDR1 reads MNHEY; CDR2 reads SVGEGT. CDR3 nucleotides: TGTGCCAGCAGTTACTCCTCCCGCGGGGCCCACCATGGAGATACGCAGTATTTT. Protein: CASSYSSRGAHHGDTQYF.

The V gene is TRBV7-2, the J gene TRBJ1-1, with unresolved D. The CDR3 consists of 14 residues. The germline gives CDR1 SGHTA, CDR2 FQGNSA. V was clipped by 1 base and J by 3 bases, with 9 bases between them. The CDR3 region has the DNA TGTGCCAGCAGCTTAGTAGCGGAGTACACTGAAGCTTTCTTT. This codes for CASSLVAEYTEAFF.

The chain has TRBV11-3 and TRBJ2-3; perhaps TRBD2 as D (6 bases). V lost 5 bases and J lost 0, with 9 bases in between. There are 14 residues in the CDR3. Germline V gene sequence: CDR1 SGHNT, CDR2 YENEEA. CDR3 coding DNA: TGTGCCAGCAGCCGGACTACTAGCACAGATACGCAGTATTTT. It translates to CASSRTTSTDTQYF.

The chain has TRBV5-1 and TRBJ2-3; 10 bases agree with TRBD2. The trim removed 4 bases at V and 5 bases at J, leaving 10 bases unmatched. Germline CDR1 reads SGHRS; CDR2 reads YFSETQ. CDR3 length: 16 amino acids. The CDR3 DNA follows: TGCGCCAGCAGCCCACCCAGCGGGGGGGGTGTAGATACGCAGTATTTT. Its translation is CASSPPSGGGVDTQYF.

This sequence joins TRBV7-9 and TRBJ2-2, with unresolved D. Germline CDR1 is SEHNR and CDR2 is FQNEAQ (reference sequence). V lost 8 bases, J lost 6 bases, and 10 bases lay in between. The CDR3 runs to 12 residues. In DNA, the CDR3 is TGTGCCAGCCATGAGGTCCCCGGGGAGCTGTTTTTT. Protein: CASHEVPGELFF.

The chain has TRBV7-9 and TRBJ1-1; perhaps TRBD1 as D (6 bases). Trimming left V 7 bases short and J 1 base short, with 10 bases between. Germline V gene data show CDR1 as SEHNR and CDR2 as FQNEAQ (reference sequence). The CDR3 runs 13 residues. The CDR3 here is CASTQGQNTEAFF. The CDR3 coding sequence is TGTGCCAGCACCCAGGGACAGAACACTGAAGCTTTCTTT.

This sequence joins TRBV9 and TRBJ2-7, with 9 positions matching TRBD2. Per the germline V gene, CDR1 is SGDLS and CDR2 is YYNGEE. The CDR3 runs 16 residues. The J segment lost 4 bases and the V segment lost 0 bases, leaving 8 bases of the junction unmatched. This CDR3 reads CASSVAGASGIYEQYV. For the CDR3, the DNA is TGTGCCAGCAGCGTAGCAGGGGCTAGCGGGATTTACGAGCAGTACGTC.

This rearrangement joins TRBV7-9 to TRBJ1-4; 7 positions match TRBD1. The germline V gene has CDR1 SEHNR and CDR2 FQNEAQ (reference sequence). V trimming: 5 bases; J trimming: 6 bases; junction bases outside the gene matches: 3. This CDR3 is 13 amino acids long. Here the CDR3 DNA reads TGTGCCAGCAGCCGAGGGACAGATGAAAAACTGTTTTTT. This gives the protein CASSRGTDEKLFF. Filled out from reference TRBV7-9 and TRBJ1-4, the complete variable domain reads DTGVSQNPRHKITKRGQNVTFRCDPISEHNRLYWYRQTLGQGPEFLTYFQNEAQLEKSRLLSDRFSAERPKGSFSTLEIQRTEQGDSAMYLCASSRGTDEKLFFGSGTQLSVL.

The chain is built from TRBV3-1 (or the pseudogene TRBV3-2) and TRBJ1-5; D is possibly TRBD1 (6 bases). V gave up 1 base and J gave up 6 bases, with 19 bases separating them. Germline CDR1 is LGHDT and CDR2 is YNNKEL (reference sequence). The length of the CDR3 is 17 residues. For the CDR3, the DNA is TGTGCCAGCAGCCAAGGGACGGGGGGCACATGGAGTCAGCCCCAGCATTTT. It codes for CASSQGTGGTWSQPQHF.

The rearrangement links TRBV4-1 to TRBJ1-4; 7 positions match TRBD1. V was clipped by 1 base and J by 4 bases; unmatched bases: 6. The CDR3 has 16 amino acids. The germline V gene has CDR1 MGHRA and CDR2 YSYEKL. The CDR3 here is CASSQGDSPFNEKLFF. CDR3 DNA: TGCGCCAGCAGCCAAGGGGACAGCCCGTTTAATGAAAAACTGTTTTTT.

The chain uses TRBV13 and TRBJ2-2; TRBD1 agrees at 7 bases. CDR3 length: 17 residues. CDR1 and CDR2 from the germline V gene are PRHDT and FYEKMQ (reference sequence). With 5 bases clipped from V and 4 bases from J, the junction kept 13 bases outside the gene matches. CDR3 in amino acids: CASSLEGDRVGTGELFF. The CDR3 DNA reads as TGTGCCAGCAGCCTCGAAGGAGACAGGGTGGGCACCGGGGAGCTGTTTTTT.